The 32 T cell receptor beta chains below were found in one sample sequenced in a study of CD8+ T cells in alopecia areata (dated by TCRdb to about 2018). Libraries were built with the immunoSEQ multiplex PCR assay. For TCR sequencing, RNA was extracted from every sample and reverse transcribed into cDNA to serve as template. In its TCRdb copy, this immuneACCESS table keeps in-frame sequences only and misses some clones. Where compared with another copy, unresolved V genes explain less than half of these, and the others have no known cause. The sample yields tens of thousands of clones; about two thirds were counted once. Around 17% of the sample belongs to the ten largest clones. Sequenced input: NKG2D-high CD8+ T cells sorted from blood. Read against the paper, the sample's cell subset or site label means: sorted CD8+ NKG2D-high blood T cells. Receptor source: a human donor with alopecia areata.

This clone was detected only a few times. This sample includes further DNA sequences coding for the same CDR3. The V and J genes are TRBV6-5 and TRBJ2-1; D is ambiguous. The V gene's germline CDR1 is MNHEY and CDR2 SVGAGI. V lost 2 bases to trimming and J lost 7 bases, with 6 bases between them. CDR3 length: 12 residues. CDR3 nucleotides: TGTGCCAGCAGTTACGGTGGGAATGAGCAGTTCTTC. This gives the protein CASSYGGNEQFF.

The gene calls are TRBV15 and TRBJ2-3; D remains unclear. Trimming took 4 bases from V and 2 from J, leaving 7 bases between them. From germline, CDR1 is LNHNV and CDR2 YYDKDF (reference sequence). This CDR3 comprises 13 residues. This chain's CDR3 is CATSKANTDTQYF. The DNA for the CDR3 is TGTGCCACCAGCAAAGCAAACACAGATACGCAGTATTTT.

This clone was observed a few times. This rearrangement joins TRBV27 to TRBJ2-5; 10 bases are a match to TRBD1. J lost 0 bases, V lost 5 bases, and 6 bases had no gene match. Germline V gene lookup returns CDR1 MNHEY and CDR2 SMNVEV (reference sequence). CDR3 size: 16 residues. As DNA, the CDR3 is TGTGCCAGCAGTCAGCCGGGACAGGGGAACCAAGAGACCCAGTACTTC. It specifies CASSQPGQGNQETQYF.

The chain has TRBV27 and TRBJ2-7, with 8 bases fitting TRBD1. After removal of 5 bases from V and 5 bases from J, the junction contained 5 bases not matched to a gene. The germline gives CDR1 MNHEY, CDR2 SMNVEV (reference sequence). The length of the CDR3 is 13 residues. CDR3 sequence (DNA): TGTGCCAGCAGTAATACAGGGGGTGACGAGCAGTACTTC. This codes for CASSNTGGDEQYF.

CDR3 region: CASSLVLSQETQYF. The CDR3 DNA reads TGTGCCAGCAGCTTAGTTCTCAGCCAAGAGACCCAGTACTTC. The J gene is TRBJ2-5, the V gene TRBV11-1; no firm D call. The CDR3 sequence is 14 residues long. The germline V and J ends were trimmed by 1 base and 1 base, with 7 bases remaining between them. The germline V gene encodes CDR1 SGHAT and CDR2 FQDESV (reference sequence).

This chain links TRBV5-1 with TRBJ2-5, with TRBD2 identical over 9 bases. V was clipped by 0 bases and J by 1 base; unmatched bases: 7. This CDR3 has 17 residues. The germline CDR1 and CDR2 sequences are SGHRS and YFSETQ. CDR3 sequence: CASSLGPLAGFQETQYF. The CDR3 DNA sequence: TGCGCCAGCAGCTTGGGGCCTCTAGCGGGGTTCCAAGAGACCCAGTACTTC.

The chain recombines TRBV7-9 with TRBJ1-3; no definite D call. Looked up from germline, CDR1 is SEHNR and CDR2 is FQNEAQ (reference sequence). Trimming stripped 11 bases from V and 3 bases from J, with 8 bases between. This CDR3 is built from 11 residues. CDR3 loop: CAGRFGNTIYF. DNA for the CDR3: TGTGCCGGGCGTTTTGGAAACACCATATATTTT.

The genes are TRBV7-8 and TRBJ1-1; possible D gene TRBD1, 6 bases. Germline CDR1 is SGHVS and CDR2 is FQNEAQ. CDR3 length: 13 amino acids. V was shortened by 2 bases and J by 6 bases, with 10 bases between the two germline ends. This CDR3 is CASSLQGHPEAFF. In nucleotides, the CDR3 is TGTGCCAGCAGCTTACAGGGACATCCTGAAGCTTTCTTT.

This clone came up a few times. The chain carries TRBV5-4 and TRBJ2-7, with TRBD1 identical over 8 bases. V shed 4 bases, J shed 2 bases, and the junction held 8 bases outside the gene matches. Germline V CDR1 and CDR2: SGHNT, YYREEE (reference sequence). The CDR3 spans 15 residues. The CDR3 coding sequence is TGTGCCAGCAGCCCCGACAGGGGACCACCCTACGAGCAGTACTTC. This gives the protein CASSPDRGPPYEQYF.

The J gene is TRBJ2-3, the V gene TRBV7-9; D gene uncertain. Trimming removed 5 bases from V and 1 base from J, with 16 bases in between. The CDR3 is made up of 16 amino acids. Germline V lookup: CDR1 SEHNR, CDR2 FQNEAQ (reference sequence). For the CDR3, the DNA is TGTGCCAGCAGCCCCTCCCCGGGCACCGGCACAGATACGCAGTATTTT. It specifies CASSPSPGTGTDTQYF.

The count of this clone is one. The J gene is TRBJ2-7, the V gene TRBV29-1; the D gene is possibly TRBD2 (6 bases). The CDR3 runs 14 residues. Germline-derived CDR1 and CDR2 are SQVTM and ANQGSEA. Trimming shortened V by 7 bases and J by 2 bases, and 18 bases separated the two germline ends. CDR3 sequence (DNA): TGCAGCGCCGGGCATGGGACTCACACCTACGAGCAGTACTTC. This translates into CSAGHGTHTYEQYF.

This clone was seen a single time. The V and J genes are TRBV4-1 and TRBJ1-1; no firm D call. The CDR3 sequence is 12 residues long. V dropped 4 bases and J dropped 6 bases, with 9 bases sitting between them. CDR1 and CDR2 from the germline V gene are MGHRA and YSYEKL. CDR3 in amino acids: CASSRSPAEAFF. The CDR3 region has the DNA TGCGCCAGCAGCCGAAGTCCAGCTGAAGCTTTCTTT.

This clone was observed a handful of times. This rearrangement joins TRBV19 to TRBJ2-2; no clear D. V lost 3 bases, J lost 1 base, and 9 bases lay in between. This CDR3 contains 15 residues. CDR1 and CDR2 (germline): LNHDA, SQIVND (reference sequence). The CDR3 reads CASSIVGENTGELFF. The CDR3 DNA reads TGTGCCAGTAGTATTGTTGGGGAGAACACCGGGGAGCTGTTTTTT. Looking up the rest from reference TRBV19 and TRBJ2-2 gives the full variable domain: DGGITQSPKYLFRKEGQNVTLSCEQNLNHDAMYWYRQDPGQGLRLIYYSQIVNDFQKGDIAEGYSVSREKKESFPLTVTSAQKNPTAFYLCASSIVGENTGELFFGEGSRLTVL.

The genes are TRBV28 and TRBJ2-5, with D perhaps matching TRBD2 (7 bases). CDR3 length: 15 residues. The germline V gene has CDR1 MDHEN and CDR2 SYDVKM. V was shortened by 5 bases and J by 5 bases, with 18 bases between the two germline ends. CDR3 region: CASSIRGAGGETQYF. The CDR3 DNA follows: TGTGCCAGCAGTATCCGGGGGGCTGGGGGTGAGACCCAGTACTTC. The whole variable domain, filled in from reference TRBV28 and TRBJ2-5, reads DVKVTQSSRYLVKRTGEKVFLECVQDMDHENMFWYRQDPGLGLRLIYFSYDVKMKEKGDIPEGYSVSREKKERFSLILESASTNQTSMYLCASSIRGAGGETQYFGPGTRLLVL.

The chain employs TRBV7-9 and TRBJ2-3; D remains ambiguous. The CDR3 extends over 14 amino acids. V gave up 1 base and J gave up 0 bases, with 5 bases separating them. Germline assignment: CDR1 SEHNR and CDR2 FQNEAQ (reference sequence). The CDR3 loop is CASSLVTSTDTQYF. The CDR3 DNA follows: TGTGCCAGCAGCTTAGTAACTAGCACAGATACGCAGTATTTT.

The CDR3 reads CASNLGVSYNEQFF. CDR3 nucleotide sequence: TGTGCCAGTAACCTAGGGGTCTCCTACAATGAGCAGTTCTTC. The rearrangement links TRBV19 to TRBJ2-1, with D perhaps TRBD1 (5 bases). CDR1 and CDR2 (germline): LNHDA, SQIVND (reference sequence). This CDR3 has 14 amino acids. Trimming removed 7 bases from V and 0 bases from J, with 10 bases in between.

The chain has TRBV4-2 and TRBJ2-7, with D possibly matching TRBD2 (5 bases). Trimming removed 0 bases at V and 7 bases at J, with 16 bases between. The CDR3 consists of 15 residues. Germline loops: CDR1 LGHNA, CDR2 YNFKEQ. The CDR3 region is CASSQEPRAPREQYF. The CDR3 DNA reads TGTGCCAGCAGCCAAGAGCCGCGGGCCCCGCGGGAGCAGTACTTC.

The rearrangement joins TRBV18 to TRBJ2-2, with 8 bases lining up with TRBD2. The CDR3 has 19 residues. The J segment lost 7 bases and the V segment lost 0 bases, leaving 16 bases of the junction unmatched. Germline V gives CDR1 KGHSH, CDR2 LQKENI. CDR3 in DNA: TGTGCCAGCTCACCACCTTCATCTTCAGCGGGAGTACGTGTCGGGGAGCTGTTTTTT. Protein: CASSPPSSSAGVRVGELFF.

The chain is built from TRBV5-1 and TRBJ2-1; D gene uncertain. Germline CDR1 reads SGHRS; CDR2 reads YFSETQ. V was clipped by 4 bases and J by 8 bases, with 10 bases between them. CDR3 size: 12 residues. The chain's CDR3 is CASSKGGDEQFF. The CDR3 DNA sequence: TGCGCCAGCAGCAAAGGTGGGGATGAGCAGTTCTTC. Supplemented by reference TRBV5-1 and TRBJ2-1, the full variable domain reads KAGVTQTPRYLIKTRGQQVTLSCSPISGHRSVSWYQQTPGQGLQFLFEYFSETQRNKGNFPGRFSGRQFSNSRSEMNVSTLELGDSALYLCASSKGGDEQFFGPGTRLTVL.

The chain joins TRBV29-1 to TRBJ1-2, with unresolved D. Germline V gives CDR1 SQVTM, CDR2 ANQGSEA. Trimming cost V 5 bases and J 6 bases, with 10 bases left between them. The length of the CDR3 is 11 residues. The CDR3 coding sequence is TGCAGCGTTCTCTACACGGATGGCTACACCTTC. Translation gives CSVLYTDGYTF. The full variable domain, in which reference TRBV29-1 and TRBJ1-2 provide the parts outside the CDR3, is SAVISQKPSRDICQRGTSLTIQCQVDSQVTMMFWYRQQPGQSLTLIATANQGSEATYESGFVIDKFPISRPNLTFSTLTVSNMSPEDSSIYLCSVLYTDGYTFGSGTRLTVV.

This sequence joins TRBV5-1 and TRBJ2-3, with 7 bases that match TRBD2. The CDR3 has 13 amino acids. V lost 3 bases to trimming and J lost 5 bases; unmatched junction nucleotides: 3. Germline CDR1 is SGHRS and CDR2 is YFSETQ. The CDR3 DNA sequence: TGCGCCAGCAGCTCTTGGGAGGGAGATACGCAGTATTTT. Amino acid sequence: CASSSWEGDTQYF.

In this sample, this clone turned up a few times. The chain carries TRBV28 and TRBJ2-1; TRBD1 aligns across 10 bases. The CDR3 is 15 residues long. The germline CDR1 and CDR2 sequences are MDHEN and SYDVKM. V shed 2 bases, J shed 4 bases, and the junction held 2 bases outside the gene matches. The CDR3 DNA reads TGTGCCAGCAGTTTAAGACAGGGGGCTTACAATGAGCAGTTCTTC. It specifies CASSLRQGAYNEQFF.

The chain has TRBV4-1 and TRBJ1-1; D uncertain. The germline gives CDR1 MGHRA, CDR2 YSYEKL. Trimming removed 3 bases at V and 1 base at J, with 12 bases between. The CDR3 sequence is 15 residues long. DNA for the CDR3: TGCGCCAGCAGCCAGACTGCACAGAGGAACACTGAAGCTTTCTTT. The encoded protein is CASSQTAQRNTEAFF.

This clone was seen once. The V call is TRBV7-9, the J call TRBJ1-2, with 8 bases matching TRBD1. CDR1 and CDR2 from the germline V gene are SEHNR and FQNEAQ (reference sequence). Unmatched junction bases numbered 10, after V lost 5 bases and J lost 8 bases. The CDR3 length is 14 residues. The CDR3, as DNA: TGTGCCAGCAGCCATAGCCAGGGGGCAATCGGCTACACCTTC. It specifies CASSHSQGAIGYTF.

The V and J genes are TRBV25-1 and TRBJ2-2; no clear D. V was shortened by 3 bases and J by 6 bases, with 5 bases between the two germline ends. The CDR3 has 12 amino acids. In germline, CDR1 is MGHDK, CDR2 SYGVNS. CDR3 DNA: TGTGCCAGCAGTGATCGCTCCGGGGAGCTGTTTTTT. It yields the protein CASSDRSGELFF. The variable domain in full, with the rest retrieved from reference TRBV25-1 and TRBJ2-2, is EADIYQTPRYLVIGTGKKITLECSQTMGHDKMYWYQQDPGMELHLIHYSYGVNSTEKGDLSSESTVSRIRTEHFPLTLESARPSHTSQYLCASSDRSGELFFGEGSRLTVL.

The chain uses TRBV4-1 and TRBJ1-2, with no clear D. CDR1 is MGHRA, CDR2 YSYEKL, per germline. CDR3 length equals 13 residues. Trimming pared 5 bases from V and 4 bases from J, leaving 11 bases between. The CDR3 nucleotides are TGCGCCAGCAGCTCCGGGCCCGGCTATGGCTACACCTTC. Its translation: CASSSGPGYGYTF.

This clone appeared a single time. The chain has TRBV5-1 and TRBJ2-4; D ambiguous. Trimming stripped 1 base from V and 5 bases from J, with 7 bases between. Germline V gives CDR1 SGHRS, CDR2 YFSETQ. CDR3 length: 13 amino acids. Written as DNA, the CDR3 is TGCGCCAGCAGCTTGCCAGATCAAAACATTCAGTACTTC. Its translation is CASSLPDQNIQYF.

The genes are TRBV29-1 and TRBJ2-5; D perhaps matches TRBD2 (5 bases). Germline V gene data show CDR1 as SQVTM and CDR2 as ANQGSEA. V was pared by 3 bases and J by 5 bases, with 13 bases between. The CDR3 has 13 amino acids. This CDR3 reads CSVDYGSRETQYF. The CDR3 DNA is TGCAGCGTTGATTATGGGAGCAGGGAGACCCAGTACTTC.

The chain employs TRBV4-1 and TRBJ2-5, with D possibly matching TRBD1 (7 bases). Trimming shortened V by 6 bases and J by 0 bases, and 14 bases separated the two germline ends. This CDR3 region has 15 residues. Germline assignment: CDR1 MGHRA and CDR2 YSYEKL. CDR3 in amino acids: CASRAGQTNQETQYF. The CDR3 DNA follows: TGCGCCAGCAGGGCGGGACAGACTAACCAAGAGACCCAGTACTTC.

The CDR3 protein is CASSLGGQGQYF. The CDR3 nucleotides are TGCGCCAGCAGCTTGGGGGGCCAGGGACAGTACTTC. The rearrangement joins TRBV5-1 to TRBJ2-5, with a possible D match to TRBD1 (5 bases). CDR3 length: 12 amino acids. Trimming pared 0 bases from V and 11 bases from J, leaving 11 bases between. CDR1 SGHRS and CDR2 YFSETQ come from the germline V gene.

The chain employs TRBV19 and TRBJ2-1; no firm D call. The CDR3 spans 13 residues. Germline CDR1 reads LNHDA; CDR2 reads SQIVND (reference sequence). Trimming removed 0 bases at V and 4 bases at J, with 4 bases between. The CDR3 is CASSIDLYNEQFF. The CDR3 DNA follows: TGTGCCAGTAGTATAGATCTGTACAATGAGCAGTTCTTC.

This clone was counted only a few times. The DNA of the CDR3 is TGTGCCTGGAGTGTCAGGGGGTTACGCGGCTACACCTTC. Translation gives CAWSVRGLRGYTF. The chain is built from TRBV30 and TRBJ1-2; 7 bases align to TRBD1. There are 13 residues in the CDR3. From germline, CDR1 is GTSNPN and CDR2 SVGIG (reference sequence). After removal of 0 bases from V and 8 bases from J, the junction contained 6 bases not matched to a gene.